The present entry profiles one TCR beta chain with its context. Germline V gene data show CDR1 as LGHDT and CDR2 as YNNKEL (reference sequence). This CDR3 has 14 residues. V was shortened by 2 bases and J by 1 base, with 6 bases between the two germline ends. This specimen comes from a study of blood T cell repertoires in COVID-19. Study background: PBMCs, B-cell-depleted T cells, or T cells provided the cDNA or gDNA that made up the material.

In the original workflow: By means of reference gene primer amplification, nucleated cell counts were estimated. The table came from immunoSEQ multiplex PCR; TCRdb's copy has only in-frame clones and leaves some out. The D gene and trimming were derived from the DNA, and the V and J assignments and clone size from that table. The repertoire consists of about 270,000 clones, with more than 75% occurring once and the leading ten covering approximately 9%. This sequence originates from a middle-aged man with active or convalescent COVID-19. The material sequenced was peripheral blood. The chain combines TRBV3-1 (or the pseudogene TRBV3-2) with TRBJ1-5; no clear D gene. CDR3 sequence reads: CASSQRGSNQPQHF. The CDR3 coding sequence is TGTGCCAGCAGCCAAAGAGGAAGCAATCAGCCCCAGCATTTT.